This T cell receptor beta chain comes out of a study of siplizumab effects on memory and regulatory T cells. General study findings and limits: Only a minor fraction of alloreactive clones mapped to unstimulated subsets. Naive T cells appeared more diverse than memory cells and seemed to be major alloresponse contributors. For mappable alloreactive CD4+ clones, the mean Treg-derived fraction was around 66% with siplizumab and roughly 25% in controls. Alloreactive sequences traceable to unstimulated CD4+ memory cells declined significantly under siplizumab.

The table came from immunoSEQ multiplex PCR; TCRdb's copy has only in-frame clones and leaves some out. Here the sample spans around 110,000 clones, roughly 94% being singletons. As regards this clone: Its antigen is not known.

The V gene's germline CDR1 is SGHVS and CDR2 FQNEAQ. CDR3 size: 18 residues. With V trimmed by 5 bases and J by 0 bases, 13 bases remained unmatched. This rearrangement joins TRBV7-8 to TRBJ1-5; 7 nucleotides align to TRBD1. This TCR derives from a human donor in good health. Sample: non-Treg CD4+ T cells sorted from blood. The CDR3 DNA sequence: TGTGCCAGCAGCCAAATGCCGGGACAGACGGTTAGCAATCAGCCCCAGCATTTT. It codes for CASSQMPGQTVSNQPQHF.